The T cell receptor beta chain described here comes from a study of metastatic and nonmetastatic thyroid tumors. Prior to thyroid surgery, none of the patients had received any treatment. With MiXCR, TCRdb reprocessed the PCR reads. The sample contains tens of thousands of clones, about an eighth of which appear only once. Concerning this clone: No conserved phenylalanine or tryptophan is present at the end of the CDR3, so a read error is the likely explanation.

Sequencing was done on a sample of blood. The TCR comes from a female donor with papillary thyroid cancer or a benign thyroid nodule (not recorded which). Some clones in this sample may be carry-over from other donors' samples.

The CDR3 region has the DNA TGTGCCACCTCGACAGGGGTCTCCAATCAGACCCAGCATTTA. This codes for CATSTGVSNQTQHL. The V gene is TRBV6-1, the J gene TRBJ1-5; TRBD1 aligns across 8 bases. CDR3 length: 14 residues. In germline, CDR1 is MNHNS, CDR2 SASEGT.